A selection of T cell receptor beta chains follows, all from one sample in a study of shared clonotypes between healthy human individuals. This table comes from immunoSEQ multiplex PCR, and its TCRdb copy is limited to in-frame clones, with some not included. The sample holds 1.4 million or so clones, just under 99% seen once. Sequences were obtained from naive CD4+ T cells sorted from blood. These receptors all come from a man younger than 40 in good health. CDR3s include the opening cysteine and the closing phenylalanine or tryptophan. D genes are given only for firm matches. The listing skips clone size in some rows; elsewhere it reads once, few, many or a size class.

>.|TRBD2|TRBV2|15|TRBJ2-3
CASSETSGGPDTQYF
TGTGCCAGCAGTGAGACTAGCGGAGGGCCTGATACGCAGTATTTT
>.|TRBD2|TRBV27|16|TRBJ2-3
CASSTRTSGSGDTQYF
TGTGCCAGCAGTACGAGAACTAGCGGGAGCGGAGATACGCAGTATTTT
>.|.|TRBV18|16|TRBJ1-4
CASSPPAGLTNEKLFF
TGTGCCAGCTCACCACCGGCAGGGTTAACTAATGAAAAACTGTTTTTT
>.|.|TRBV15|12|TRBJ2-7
CATSNGVYEQYF
TGTGCCACCAGCAACGGGGTCTACGAGCAGTACTTC
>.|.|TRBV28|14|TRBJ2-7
CASSLGGEAHEQYF
TGTGCCAGCAGTTTAGGAGGGGAAGCCCACGAGCAGTACTTC
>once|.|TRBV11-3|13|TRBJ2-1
CASSFRLVNEQFF
TGTGCCAGCAGCTTTCGCCTGGTCAATGAGCAGTTCTTC
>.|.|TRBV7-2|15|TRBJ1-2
CASSLRATAFYGYTF
TGTGCCAGCAGCTTACGGGCTACCGCATTCTATGGCTACACCTTC
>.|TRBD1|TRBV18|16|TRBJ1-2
CASSPDRGPTNYGYTF
TGTGCCAGCTCACCCGACAGGGGGCCGACAAACTATGGCTACACCTTC
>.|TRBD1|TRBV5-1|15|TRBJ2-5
CASSFGQGIQETQYF
TGCGCCAGCAGCTTCGGACAGGGTATCCAAGAGACCCAGTACTTC
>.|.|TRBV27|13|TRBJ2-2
CASSPFSGARLFF
TGTGCCAGCAGTCCGTTTTCTGGAGCTAGGCTGTTTTTT
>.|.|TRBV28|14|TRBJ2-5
CASSLGHPAGTQYF
TGTGCCAGCAGTTTAGGACACCCCGCGGGGACCCAGTACTTC
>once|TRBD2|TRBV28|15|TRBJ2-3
CASSEAGAGADTQYF
TGTGCCAGCAGCGAAGCGGGAGCTGGGGCAGATACGCAGTATTTT
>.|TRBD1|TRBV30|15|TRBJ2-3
CAWSVWDSSTDTQYF
TGTGCCTGGAGTGTATGGGACAGCAGCACAGATACGCAGTATTTT
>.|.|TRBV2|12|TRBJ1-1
CASSRGVSEAFF
TGTGCCAGCTCGAGGGGGGTAAGCGAAGCTTTCTTT
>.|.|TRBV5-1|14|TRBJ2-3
CASSILNRPDTQYF
TGCGCCAGCAGCATACTGAACAGACCAGATACGCAGTATTTT
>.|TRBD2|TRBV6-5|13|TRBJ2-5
CASSYGEGQTQYF
TGTGCCAGCAGTTACGGGGAGGGACAGACCCAGTACTTC
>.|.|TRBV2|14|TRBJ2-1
CASSGARSGNEQFF
TGTGCCAGCAGCGGAGCTAGGTCCGGCAATGAGCAGTTCTTC
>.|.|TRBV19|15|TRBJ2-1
CASSIRLATYNEQFF
TGTGCCAGTAGTATTCGGTTAGCGACCTACAATGAGCAGTTCTTC
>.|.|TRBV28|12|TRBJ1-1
CASSLLVTEAFF
TGTGCCAGCAGTTTATTGGTTACTGAAGCTTTCTTT
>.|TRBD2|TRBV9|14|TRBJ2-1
CASNQAGGFNEQFF
TGTGCCAGCAACCAAGCGGGAGGGTTTAATGAGCAGTTCTTC
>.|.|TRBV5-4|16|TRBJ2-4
CASISGARDAANIQYF
TGTGCCAGCATATCGGGGGCGCGGGATGCCGCAAACATTCAGTACTTC
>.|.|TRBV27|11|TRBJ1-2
CASRGNYGYTF
TGTGCCAGCAGGGGCAACTATGGCTACACCTTC
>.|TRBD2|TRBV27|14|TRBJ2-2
CASRLAGGTGELFF
TGTGCCAGCAGGTTGGCGGGAGGGACCGGGGAGCTGTTTTTT
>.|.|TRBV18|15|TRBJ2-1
CASSPPRRDYNEQFF
TGTGCCAGCTCACCCCCCCGCAGGGACTACAATGAGCAGTTCTTC
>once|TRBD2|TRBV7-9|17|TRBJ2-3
CASSFGLGSGSTDTQYF
TGTGCCAGCAGCTTCGGGTTAGGTAGCGGGAGCACAGATACGCAGTATTTT
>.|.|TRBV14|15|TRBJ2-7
CASSQELARAYEQYF
TGTGCCAGCAGCCAAGAGTTGGCCAGGGCCTACGAGCAGTACTTC
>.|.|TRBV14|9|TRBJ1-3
CNPGNTIYF
TGCAATCCTGGAAACACCATATATTTT
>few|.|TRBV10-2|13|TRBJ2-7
CASSVDYSGEQYF
TGCGCCAGCAGTGTGGACTACAGCGGTGAGCAGTACTTC
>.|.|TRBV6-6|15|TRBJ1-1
CASSYSLTPNTEAFF
TGTGCCAGCAGTTACTCACTGACTCCAAACACTGAAGCTTTCTTT
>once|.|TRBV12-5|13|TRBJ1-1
CASGWGENTEAFF
TGTGCTAGTGGTTGGGGGGAGAACACTGAAGCTTTCTTT
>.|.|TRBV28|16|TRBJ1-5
CASSPSVLISNQPQHF
TGTGCCAGCAGTCCCTCCGTATTGATTAGCAATCAGCCCCAGCATTTT
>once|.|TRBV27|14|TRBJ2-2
CASSLLGTAGELFF
TGTGCCAGCAGTTTGCTAGGAACGGCCGGGGAGCTGTTTTTT
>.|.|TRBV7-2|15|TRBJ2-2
CASSSTPTAPGELFF
TGTGCCAGCAGCTCGACCCCCACGGCCCCCGGGGAGCTGTTTTTT
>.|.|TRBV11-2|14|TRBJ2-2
CASSAHTRTGELFF
TGTGCCAGCAGCGCGCATACAAGGACCGGGGAGCTGTTTTTT
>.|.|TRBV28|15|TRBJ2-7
CASSRNLGPLGEQYF
TGTGCCAGCAGTCGAAACCTCGGACCGTTGGGCGAGCAGTACTTC
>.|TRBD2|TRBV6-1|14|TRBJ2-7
CASSARLATYEQYF
TGTGCCAGCAGTGCCCGACTAGCGACCTACGAGCAGTACTTC
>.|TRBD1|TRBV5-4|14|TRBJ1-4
CASSPTGVDEKLFF
TGTGCCAGCAGCCCGACAGGGGTCGATGAAAAACTGTTTTTT
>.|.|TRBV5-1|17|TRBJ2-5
CASSLSSGGNYQETQYF
TGCGCCAGCAGCTTGTCGTCGGGGGGCAACTACCAAGAGACCCAGTACTTC
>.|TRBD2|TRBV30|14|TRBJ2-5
CAWSVHAGVETQYF
TGTGCCTGGAGTGTACACGCGGGAGTGGAGACCCAGTACTTC
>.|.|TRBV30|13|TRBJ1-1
CAWTDGATTEAFF
TGTGCCTGGACGGATGGGGCGACGACTGAAGCTTTCTTT
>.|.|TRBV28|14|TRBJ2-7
CASSLSTSVREQYF
TGTGCCAGCAGTTTATCTACCTCCGTTCGAGAGCAGTACTTC